These 27 T cell receptor beta chains came from one sample sequenced in a study of early T cells in non-severe SARS-CoV-2 infection. Via MiXCR, TCRdb re-called the 5' RACE reads, giving one row per CDR3 protein. The sample lists about 31,000 distinct CDR3 sequences, 7.1% occurring once. Sequencing was performed on whole blood, taken at baseline. Receptors were obtained from an adult who was a healthcare worker with PCR-confirmed SARS-CoV-2 infection or an uninfected control (not recorded which).

This clonotype was seen at least ten times. The V gene is TRBV4-3, the J gene TRBJ2-1, with D hard to call. The CDR3 is 20 residues long. V shed 0 bases and J shed 5 bases, with 26 bases lying between them. Germline CDR1 and CDR2: LGHNA and YSLEER. For the CDR3, the DNA is TGCGCCAGCAGCCAAGATTGGCCCCAAACGCCTAGACGCCCAAACAATGAGCAGTTCTTC. Translation gives CASSQDWPQTPRRPNNEQFF.

This clonotype has a count of ten or more. The chain recombines TRBV7-9 with TRBJ2-3; 12 bases fit TRBD2. Looked up from germline, CDR1 is SEHNR and CDR2 is FQNEAQ (reference sequence). Trimming took 5 bases from V and 2 from J; bases not matched to a gene: 5. The CDR3 totals 16 residues. CDR3 nucleotide sequence: TGTGCCAGCAGCCTTACTAGCGGGAGGCCCACAGATACGCAGTATTTT. Amino acid sequence: CASSLTSGRPTDTQYF.

This chain links TRBV6-5 with TRBJ2-1, with 7 bases fitting TRBD2. Germline lookup yields CDR1 MNHEY and CDR2 SVGAGI. The CDR3 is 14 amino acids. J lost 6 bases, V lost 5 bases, and 7 bases had no gene match. CDR3 bases: TGTGCCAGCAGTGGACTAGTTTGGGGCAATGAGCAGTTCTTC. Amino acids: CASSGLVWGNEQFF.

This clonotype was observed a few times. This chain links TRBV25-1 with TRBJ1-2; possible D gene TRBD1, 5 bases. V lost 2 bases to trimming and J lost 7 bases, with 11 bases between them. The length of the CDR3 is 13 residues. The germline CDR1 and CDR2 sequences are MGHDK and SYGVNS. This CDR3 is CASSEAGKAGYTF. The CDR3 region has the DNA TGTGCCAGCAGTGAAGCAGGGAAGGCTGGCTACACCTTC.

The table lists this clonotype with a few counts. The chain links TRBV29-1 to TRBJ2-2; D uncertain. Looked up from germline, CDR1 is SQVTM and CDR2 is ANQGSEA. Trimming took off 2 bases at V and 0 bases at J, with 7 bases between the two ends. This CDR3 contains 14 residues. The CDR3 here is CSVEMPANTGELFF. CDR3 sequence (DNA): TGCAGCGTTGAAATGCCAGCGAACACCGGGGAGCTGTTTTTT.

Ten or more counts support this clonotype. V usage is TRBV4-2 and J usage is TRBJ2-3; 8 nucleotides line up with TRBD2. Per the germline V gene, CDR1 is LGHNA and CDR2 is YNFKEQ. The CDR3 is made up of 16 amino acids. V gave up 4 bases and J gave up 4 bases; unmatched junction bases: 10. This CDR3 reads CASSLAGSGNSDTQYF. DNA for the CDR3: TGTGCCAGCAGCCTTGCCGGTAGCGGGAACTCAGATACGCAGTATTTT.

This clonotype occurred many times. V usage is TRBV5-1 and J usage is TRBJ2-5, with D possibly matching TRBD2 (6 bases). Trimming shortened V by 4 bases and J by 2 bases, and 15 bases separated the two germline ends. Germline CDR1 reads SGHRS; CDR2 reads YFSETQ. The CDR3 is 15 residues long. The CDR3 region has the DNA TGCGCCAGCAGCAATGGGTTAGCGGAGCAAGAGACCCAGTACTTC. Its translation is CASSNGLAEQETQYF.

This clonotype was detected many times. V and J are TRBV12-3 or TRBV12-4 and TRBJ1-1; D is possibly TRBD1 (5 bases). The CDR3 length is 14 residues. V lost 7 bases to trimming and J lost 5 bases, with 17 bases between them. The CDR3: CASTTDTLGTEAFF. The CDR3 nucleotides read TGTGCCAGCACTACGGACACCTTGGGAACTGAAGCTTTCTTT.

This clonotype was found a few times. The chain combines TRBV4-3 with TRBJ2-1, with D unclear. Germline values: CDR1 LGHNA, CDR2 YSLEER. The V end lost 0 bases, the J end lost 2 bases, and 8 bases lay between the germline ends. The CDR3 spans 15 residues. The CDR3 DNA is TGCGCCAGCAGCCAAGATATTTTAACCTACAATGAGCAGTTCTTC. As protein: CASSQDILTYNEQFF.

At least ten counts were recorded for this clonotype. CDR3 sequence (DNA): TGCGCCAGCAGCTTGGTGAGGGGATCCTACAATGAGCAGTTCTTC. It specifies CASSLVRGSYNEQFF. This chain uses TRBV5-1 with TRBJ2-1; TRBD1 or TRBD2 may be the D gene (5 bases each). Germline lookup yields CDR1 SGHRS and CDR2 YFSETQ. This CDR3 has 15 amino acids. The V end lost 0 bases, the J end lost 1 base, and 8 bases lay between the germline ends.

The chain carries TRBV5-6 and TRBJ1-2, with 7 bases lining up with TRBD1. Germline loops: CDR1 SGHDT, CDR2 YYEEEE. V shed 1 base and J 12 bases; nucleotides not matched to a gene: 3. The length of the CDR3 is 11 residues. The CDR3 region is CASSLNDRDTF. Here the CDR3 DNA reads TGTGCCAGCAGCTTGAACGACAGGGACACCTTC.

In its sample, this clonotype was seen a few times. The CDR3 protein is CASSQDPRQPTDTQYF. The CDR3 nucleotides read TGCGCCAGCAGCCAAGATCCGAGACAGCCCACAGATACGCAGTATTTT. The J gene is TRBJ2-3, the V gene TRBV4-3; tentatively, D is TRBD1 (5 bases). Trimming shortened V by 0 bases and J by 2 bases, and 12 bases separated the two germline ends. Germline lookup yields CDR1 LGHNA and CDR2 YSLEER. The CDR3 is 16 amino acids.

The chain joins TRBV6-1 to TRBJ2-7; either TRBD1 or TRBD2 may supply D (6 bases each). The CDR3 is made up of 16 amino acids. Trimming cost V 8 bases and J 0 bases, with 20 bases left between them. CDR1 is MNHNS and CDR2 is SASEGT in the germline V gene. The DNA for the CDR3 is TGTGCCAGCTCTAAAGGGGGGAGCCCCTCCTCCTACGAGCAGTACGTC. The encoded protein is CASSKGGSPSSYEQYV.

The table lists this clonotype with a few counts. This chain joins TRBV24-1 and TRBJ2-1; a possible D gene is TRBD2 (6 bases). Germline lookup yields CDR1 KGHDR and CDR2 SFDVKD. Deletions cut 10 bases from V and 5 bases from J, with 20 bases between. The CDR3 runs to 15 residues. The CDR3: CATRAPGDGNNEQFF. For the CDR3, the DNA is TGTGCCACGCGTGCCCCGGGGGACGGGAACAATGAGCAGTTCTTC.

This clonotype showed up many times. This chain uses TRBV14 with TRBJ2-1; 9 bases align to TRBD2. The V gene end was trimmed by 4 bases and the J gene end by 2 bases; junction bases not matched to a gene: 6. Germline assignment: CDR1 SGHDN and CDR2 FVKESK. The CDR3 is made up of 16 amino acids. This chain's CDR3 is CASSPPGGRAYNEQFF. The CDR3 DNA sequence: TGTGCCAGCAGCCCCCCGGGCGGGAGGGCCTACAATGAGCAGTTCTTC.

This clonotype was picked up many times. The chain combines TRBV4-3 with TRBJ2-2; TRBD2 matches 12 bases. The length of the CDR3 is 16 residues. The germline V gene has CDR1 LGHNA and CDR2 YSLEER. The ends lost 1 base at V and 6 bases at J; junction bases unmatched: 3. As DNA, the CDR3 is TGCGCCAGCAGCCAAGGGGCTAGCGGGAGGGCCGGGGAGCTGTTTTTT. It encodes CASSQGASGRAGELFF.

This clonotype occurred many times. This chain connects TRBV2 to TRBJ2-3, with TRBD2 identical over 9 bases. The CDR3 covers 15 residues. The junction had 7 bases not matched to a gene; V was cut back by 6 bases and J by 3 bases. Germline lookup yields CDR1 SNHLY and CDR2 FYNNEI. The CDR3 is CASSPGTSMTDTQYF. Written as DNA, the CDR3 is TGTGCCAGCAGCCCTGGGACTAGCATGACAGATACGCAGTATTTT.

The genes are TRBV7-9 and TRBJ2-3, with D possibly being TRBD2 (5 bases). The CDR3 runs to 15 residues. Germline assignment: CDR1 SEHNR and CDR2 FQNEAQ (reference sequence). The V gene lost 8 bases and the J gene lost 4 bases, with 19 bases spanning the gap. The CDR3 here is CASRGRGALADTQYF. CDR3 coding DNA: TGTGCCAGCCGGGGAAGAGGAGCCTTGGCAGATACGCAGTATTTT.

This clonotype occurred many times. The chain joins TRBV28 to TRBJ2-6; TRBD1 matches at 7 bases. V lost 5 bases and J lost 0; bases outside the gene matches: 10. Germline assignment: CDR1 MDHEN and CDR2 SYDVKM. The CDR3 is 18 amino acids. CDR3 coding DNA: TGTGCCAGCAGTAACTCCGGGACAGCCTACTCTGGGGCCAACGTCCTGACTTTC. It specifies CASSNSGTAYSGANVLTF.

This clonotype was seen ten or more times. The DNA for the CDR3 is TGTGCCATCAGTGAGTCCAGGACAGGGCCCTTCTACGAGCAGTACGTC. As protein: CAISESRTGPFYEQYV. This chain joins TRBV10-3 and TRBJ2-7; 8 bases align to TRBD1. With 0 bases clipped from V and 3 bases from J, the junction kept 7 bases outside the gene matches. This CDR3 comprises 16 residues. The germline V gene encodes CDR1 ENHRY and CDR2 SYGVKD.

This clonotype appeared a few times. This chain links TRBV6-2 or TRBV6-3 with TRBJ2-2, with a tentative D call TRBD1 (5 bases). The V end lost 10 bases, the J end lost 2 bases, and 17 bases lay between the germline ends. The V gene's germline CDR1 is MNHEY and CDR2 SVGEGT. CDR3 length equals 15 residues. The CDR3 region is CATKRGTGNTGELFF. The CDR3 nucleotides are TGTGCCACCAAACGAGGTACAGGAAACACCGGGGAGCTGTTTTTT.

This clonotype was counted a few times. This chain links TRBV7-2 with TRBJ2-1, with a tentative D call TRBD2 (5 bases). CDR3 length: 14 amino acids. CDR1 SGHTA and CDR2 FQGNSA come from the germline V gene. The V and J ends lost 5 bases and 6 bases respectively, with 14 bases between them. CDR3 DNA: TGTGCCAGCAGCCCGGTTGGAGGCACCAATGAGCAGTTCTTC. It translates to CASSPVGGTNEQFF.

In its sample, this clonotype ranks as medium-sized. The rearrangement uses TRBV7-9 and TRBJ1-1, with D unresolved. There are 12 residues in the CDR3. Trimming cost V 2 bases and J 3 bases, with 4 bases left between them. From germline, CDR1 is SEHNR and CDR2 FQNEAQ (reference sequence). The CDR3 bases are TGTGCCAGCAGCTTAATTGACACTGAAGCTTTCTTT. Protein: CASSLIDTEAFF.

V and J are TRBV5-1 and TRBJ2-1; weak D call: TRBD2 (5 bases). The V end lost 3 bases, the J end lost 7 bases, and 14 bases lay between the germline ends. The CDR3 runs to 14 residues. Germline V lookup: CDR1 SGHRS, CDR2 YFSETQ. The CDR3 DNA reads TGCGCCAGCAGCTCTGCCTCTAGCTGGAATGAGCAGTTCTTC. It is translated as CASSSASSWNEQFF.

The chain employs TRBV20-1 and TRBJ2-3, with 10 bases that match TRBD1. The ends lost 4 bases at V and 7 bases at J; junction bases unmatched: 5. The germline V gene has CDR1 DFQATT and CDR2 SNEGSKA (reference sequence). This CDR3 comprises 13 residues. The CDR3 here is CSATGQGMNTQYF. For the CDR3, the DNA is TGCAGTGCTACGGGACAGGGGATGAATACGCAGTATTTT.

This clonotype has a count of ten or more. The chain couples TRBV18 to TRBJ2-4; possibly TRBD2 for D (5 bases). The length of the CDR3 is 15 residues. CDR1 is KGHSH, CDR2 LQKENI, per germline. Trimming took 1 base from V and 0 from J, leaving 7 bases between them. CDR3 protein: CASSPLGVAKNIQYF. In DNA form, the CDR3 reads TGTGCCAGCTCACCACTCGGGGTAGCCAAAAACATTCAGTACTTC.

The chain employs TRBV11-2 and TRBJ2-7; D remains ambiguous. The length of the CDR3 is 13 residues. Trimming cost V 5 bases and J 2 bases, with 10 bases left between them. Germline V CDR1 and CDR2: SGHAT, FQNNGV. The CDR3 DNA follows: TGTGCCAGCAGCGTAGGTGGGGCCTACGAGCAGTACGTC. Translating gives CASSVGGAYEQYV.